Following are 5 T cell receptor beta chains from one sample sequenced in a study of human T cells and chemical hapten exposure. Time point of the sample: patch test 2, 6 weeks after DPC sensitization. As to treatment: therapeutic diphenylcyclopropenone sensitization with weekly scalp DPC. TCRdb recomputed calls from the RACE reads with MiXCR, one row per CDR3 protein. The data show some 44,000 distinct CDR3 sequences, about 8.9% seen once. The specimen comprised whole blood, sampled in connection with sensitization to the hapten diphenylcyclopropenone (DPC). The receptors originated from a woman aged 40 to 49 with alopecia areata. Some clones in this sample may be carry-over from other donors' samples.

To note about this clonotype: With a much larger clone just one base away, this may be a read error. The chain links TRBV3-1 to TRBJ1-1; no definite D call. The V and J ends lost 2 bases and 0 bases respectively, with 16 bases between them. This CDR3 region has 17 residues. Germline lookup yields CDR1 LGHDT and CDR2 YNNKEL (reference sequence). CDR3 in DNA: TGTGCCAGCAGCCAACTCATACAGACCCACGTGAACACTGAAGCTTTCTTT. It specifies CASSQLIQTHVNTEAFF.

Points on this clonotype: A much larger clone differs by one base, so this may be a read error. J is TRBJ2-3 and V is TRBV20-1; TRBD2 aligns across 9 bases. The J segment lost 8 bases and the V segment lost 0 bases, leaving 15 bases of the junction unmatched. The CDR3 extends over 17 amino acids. Per germline, CDR1 DFQATT and CDR2 SNEGSKA (reference sequence). The CDR3 spells CSARDRMAGGWKVTQYF. In nucleotides, the CDR3 is TGCAGTGCTAGAGATCGCATGGCGGGGGGGTGGAAAGTTACGCAGTATTTT.

This clonotype appeared a few times. V and J are TRBV9 and TRBJ2-1, with D perhaps matching TRBD2 (6 bases). Trimming pared 4 bases from V and 8 bases from J, leaving 10 bases between. The germline CDR1 and CDR2 sequences are SGDLS and YYNGEE. This CDR3 is built from 12 residues. The CDR3 protein is CASSPWEDEQFF. The CDR3, as DNA: TGTGCCAGCAGCCCTTGGGAGGATGAGCAGTTCTTC.

This clonotype was observed at least ten times. This chain joins TRBV10-3 and TRBJ2-1; maybe TRBD1 (5 bases). The CDR3 spans 14 residues. V shed 8 bases and J shed 0 bases, with 11 bases lying between them. Germline V gene lookup returns CDR1 ENHRY and CDR2 SYGVKD. CDR3 in amino acids: CAIAGMDSYNEQFF. CDR3 coding DNA: TGTGCCATCGCAGGGATGGACTCCTACAATGAGCAGTTCTTC.

This clonotype has a count of ten or more. The genes are TRBV29-1 and TRBJ2-3; D gene ambiguous. V lost 1 base and J 3 bases, leaving 5 bases between the germline ends. This CDR3 has 12 residues. The germline gives CDR1 SQVTM, CDR2 ANQGSEA. The DNA for the CDR3 is TGCAGCGTTGAAGGTCAGACAGATACGCAGTATTTT. Its protein product is CSVEGQTDTQYF.